This is a list of T cell receptor beta chains from one sample in a study of cytotoxic CD8 clonotypes in ibrutinib-treated CLL. Libraries were prepared by immunoSEQ multiplex PCR; TCRdb keeps only in-frame clonotypes and omits some of them. The sample lists more than 200,000 clones, 70% occurring once. The starting material was PBMCs, obtained after 12 months of ibrutinib treatment. These receptors were taken from a human donor with chronic lymphocytic leukemia. Each CDR3 is given with its conserved first and last residue. D genes are given only for firm matches. Clone size is given for some rows only: seen once, a few or many times, or a class if the clone is expanded.

j_gene	abundance	d_gene	v_gene	CDR3aa	CDR3nt
TRBJ2-3	-	-	TRBV11-2	CASSPSLADTQYF	TGTGCCAGCAGCCCTAGCCTGGCAGATACGCAGTATTTT
TRBJ1-4	-	-	TRBV7-2	CASSPGPNEKLFF	TGTGCCAGCAGCCCCGGACCTAATGAAAAACTGTTTTTT
TRBJ2-7	few	TRBD1	TRBV4-2	CASSQVSRTGPYEQYF	TGTGCCAGCAGCCAAGTCAGTAGGACAGGGCCCTACGAGCAGTACTTC
TRBJ2-1	-	-	TRBV5-6	CASSPLGGRSNEQFF	TGTGCCAGCAGCCCTCTGGGGGGTAGGAGCAATGAGCAGTTCTTC
TRBJ1-2	few	-	TRBV18	CASQTGTVYGYTF	TGTGCCAGCCAGACCGGGACGGTCTATGGCTACACCTTC
TRBJ1-5	-	TRBD1	TRBV7-9	CASSLTGAYDNQPQHF	TGTGCCAGCAGCCTTACAGGGGCCTATGACAATCAGCCCCAGCATTTT
TRBJ1-1	-	-	TRBV5-4	CASSFVSGKDSAFF	TGTGCCAGCAGCTTTGTGTCTGGAAAAGATTCGGCTTTCTTT
TRBJ2-3	-	-	TRBV9	CASSVQGVITDTQYF	TGTGCCAGCAGCGTGCAAGGGGTGATCACAGATACGCAGTATTTT
TRBJ2-4	few	-	TRBV2	CATRPSESAKNIQYF	TGTGCCACTCGGCCTAGCGAATCAGCCAAAAACATTCAGTACTTC
TRBJ2-7	-	TRBD1	TRBV5-1	CASSLAPRGQYEQYF	TGCGCCAGCAGCTTGGCTCCCAGGGGGCAATACGAGCAGTACTTC
TRBJ2-2	-	-	TRBV6-5	CASRNRGGSGELFF	TGTGCCAGCAGGAACAGGGGGGGGAGCGGGGAGCTGTTTTTT
TRBJ2-2	-	TRBD1	TRBV11-3	CASSLEQGITGELFF	TGTGCCAGCAGCTTAGAACAGGGGATCACCGGGGAGCTGTTTTTT
TRBJ2-1	-	-	TRBV5-6	CASSLFWDEQFF	TGTGCCAGCAGCTTGTTCTGGGACGAGCAGTTCTTC
TRBJ1-3	-	-	TRBV19	CASKRQVFTGNTIYF	TGTGCCAGTAAACGACAGGTTTTTACTGGAAACACCATATATTTT
TRBJ1-5	-	TRBD1	TRBV7-2	CASSGDRASQPQHF	TGTGCCAGCAGCGGGGACAGGGCGAGTCAGCCCCAGCATTTT
TRBJ2-3	once	TRBD2	TRBV29-1	CSVRGGTDTQYF	TGCAGCGTGCGGGGGGGGACAGATACGCAGTATTTT
TRBJ2-1	-	-	TRBV18	CASSLSPGNEQFF	TGTGCCAGCTCACTGAGTCCGGGCAATGAGCAGTTCTTC
TRBJ1-1	once	TRBD1	TRBV29-1	CSVEDSPGQGATEAFF	TGCAGCGTTGAAGATTCCCCGGGACAGGGGGCAACTGAAGCTTTCTTT
TRBJ2-1	few	-	TRBV30	CAWSPARLAFNNEQFF	TGTGCCTGGAGTCCAGCGAGACTCGCTTTCAACAATGAGCAGTTCTTC
TRBJ2-5	-	TRBD2	TRBV7-3	CASSAGGGLGTQYF	TGTGCCAGCAGCGCCGGGGGAGGGCTCGGGACCCAGTACTTC
TRBJ1-5	-	-	TRBV6-5	CASSSISGYSNQPQHF	TGTGCCAGCAGTTCCATCAGCGGGTATAGCAATCAGCCCCAGCATTTT
TRBJ1-1	-	-	TRBV14	CASSRWGAGPEAFF	TGTGCCAGCAGCCGTTGGGGGGCTGGCCCTGAAGCTTTCTTT
TRBJ1-2	-	TRBD1	TRBV6-1	CASTKGQGYNYGYTF	TGTGCCAGCACCAAGGGACAGGGATATAACTATGGCTACACCTTC